This T cell receptor beta chain appears in the sequencing data of a study of lymphopenia after photon versus proton radiotherapy. General observations from the study: Post-nadir diversity loss with photons came from oligoclonal expansion, particularly CD8+ Temra cells. A bigger post-nadir fall in TCR diversity correlated inversely with survival time in deceased patients. Proton therapy kept repertoires fairly stable, unlike photons, which gained effector/memory cells. Authors raise, but do not show, better survival with proton therapy.

CDR1 and CDR2 (germline): SGHAT, FQNNGV. This CDR3 has 17 residues. Germline trimming cut 6 bases from V and 0 bases from J; bases unmatched to any gene: 4. As for this clone: Its antigen is not identified.

Produced via immunoSEQ multiplex PCR; TCRdb's table is partial and in-frame only. The data show 50,000 or so clones, with under 95% seen just once and more than 15% held by the top ten. The sequenced sample was peripheral blood, obtained from a patient treated with photon-based radiotherapy. This receptor was identified in a woman between 35 and 50 years old with cholangiocarcinoma. The V and J genes are TRBV11-2 and TRBJ2-6; 11 bases line up with TRBD1. The CDR3 spells CASRGTGGFSGANVLTF. DNA of the CDR3: TGTGCCAGCAGGGGGACAGGGGGATTCTCTGGGGCCAACGTCCTGACTTTC.